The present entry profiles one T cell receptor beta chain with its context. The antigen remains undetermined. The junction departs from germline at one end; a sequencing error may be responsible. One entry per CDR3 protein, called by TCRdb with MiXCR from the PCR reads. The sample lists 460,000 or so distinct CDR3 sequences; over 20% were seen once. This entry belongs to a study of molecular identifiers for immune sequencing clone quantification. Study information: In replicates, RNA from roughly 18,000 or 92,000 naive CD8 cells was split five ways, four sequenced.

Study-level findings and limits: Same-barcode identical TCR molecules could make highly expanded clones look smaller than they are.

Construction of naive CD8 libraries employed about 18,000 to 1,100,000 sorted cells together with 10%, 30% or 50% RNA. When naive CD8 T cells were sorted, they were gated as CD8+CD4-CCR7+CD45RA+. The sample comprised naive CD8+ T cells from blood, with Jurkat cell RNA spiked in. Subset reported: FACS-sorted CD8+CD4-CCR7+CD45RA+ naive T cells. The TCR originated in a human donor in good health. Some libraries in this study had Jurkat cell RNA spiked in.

This chain's CDR3 is CSGQGDRSYNKQFF. In nucleotides, the CDR3 is TGCAGCGGGCAGGGGGACCGATCCTACAATAAGCAGTTCTTC. The chain recombines TRBV29-1 with TRBJ2-1, with TRBD1 identical over 7 bases. There are 14 residues in the CDR3. Germline V gives CDR1 SQVTM, CDR2 ANQGSEA.